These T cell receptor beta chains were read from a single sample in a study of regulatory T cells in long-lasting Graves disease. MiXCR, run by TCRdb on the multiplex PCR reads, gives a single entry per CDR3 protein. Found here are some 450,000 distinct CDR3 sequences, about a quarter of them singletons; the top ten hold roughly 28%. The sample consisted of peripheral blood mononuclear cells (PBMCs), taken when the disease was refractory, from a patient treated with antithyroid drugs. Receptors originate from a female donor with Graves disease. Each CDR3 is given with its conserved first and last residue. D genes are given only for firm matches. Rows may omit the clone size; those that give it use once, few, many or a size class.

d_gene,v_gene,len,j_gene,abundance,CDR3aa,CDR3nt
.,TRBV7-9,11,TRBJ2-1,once,CASSLDEGQFF,TGTGCCAGCAGCTTAGATGAAGGGCAGTTCTTC
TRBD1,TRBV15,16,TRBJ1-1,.,CATSIKESGQPPEAFF,TGTGCCACCAGCATCAAAGAGTCGGGACAGCCCCCTGAAGCTTTCTTT
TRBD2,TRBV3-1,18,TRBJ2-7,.,CASSQVYRREAYSYEQYF,TGTGCCAGCAGCCAAGTCTACCGGCGGGAGGCCTACTCCTACGAGCAGTACTTC
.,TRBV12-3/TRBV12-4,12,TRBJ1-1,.,CASSQKGFSAFF,TGTGCCAGCAGCCAAAAAGGGTTCTCAGCTTTCTTT
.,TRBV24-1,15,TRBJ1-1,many,CATSASTRGRSEAFF,TGTGCCACCAGTGCTTCAACCAGGGGAAGGAGTGAAGCTTTCTTT
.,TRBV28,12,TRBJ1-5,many,CASSLRGQPQHF,TGTGCCAGCAGCTTACGCGGGCAGCCCCAGCATTTT
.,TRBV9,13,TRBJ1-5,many,CASSAGLNQPQHF,TGTGCCAGCAGCGCCGGACTAAATCAGCCCCAGCATTTT
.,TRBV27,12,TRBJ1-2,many,CASSGGFYGYTF,TGTGCCAGCTCGGGCGGCTTCTATGGCTACACCTTC
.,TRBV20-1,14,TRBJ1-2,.,CSAREPTEVYGYTF,TGCAGTGCTAGAGAACCGACAGAGGTTTATGGCTACACCTTC
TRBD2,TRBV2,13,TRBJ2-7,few,CAGRGAGVYEQYF,TGTGCCGGTCGGGGAGCGGGAGTTTACGAGCAGTACTTC
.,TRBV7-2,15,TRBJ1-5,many,CASSLQQGSNQPQHF,TGTGCCAGCAGCTTACAGCAGGGTTCCAATCAGCCCCAGCATTTT
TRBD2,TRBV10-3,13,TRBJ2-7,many,CATQVGGNYEQYF,TGTGCCACCCAGGTCGGGGGGAACTACGAGCAGTACTTC
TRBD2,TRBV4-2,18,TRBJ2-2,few,CASSQAESGRENTGELFF,TGTGCCAGCAGCCAAGCTGAGAGCGGGAGGGAGAACACCGGGGAGCTGTTTTTT
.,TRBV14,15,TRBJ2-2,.,CASSQDYGVTGELFF,TGTGCCAGCAGCCAAGATTATGGGGTCACCGGGGAGCTGTTTTTT
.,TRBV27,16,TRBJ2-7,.,CASSLVGSAPSYEQYF,TGTGCCAGCAGTTTAGTTGGTTCGGCACCCTCCTACGAGCAGTACTTC
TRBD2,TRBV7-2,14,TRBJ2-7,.,CASSLQAGAYEQYF,TGTGCCAGCAGCTTACAAGCGGGGGCCTACGAGCAGTACTTC
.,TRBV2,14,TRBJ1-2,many,CAGPTGPTDYGYTF,TGTGCCGGCCCGACTGGACCGACGGACTATGGCTACACCTTC
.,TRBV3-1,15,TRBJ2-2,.,CASSQGGVGTGELFF,TGTGCCAGCAGCCAAGGGGGGGTTGGAACCGGGGAGCTGTTTTTT
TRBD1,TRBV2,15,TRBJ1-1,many,CASRATGTGGPRAFF,TGTGCCAGCAGGGCTACCGGGACAGGGGGACCTAGGGCTTTCTTT
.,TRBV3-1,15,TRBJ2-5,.,CASSQGGSGQETQYF,TGTGCCAGCAGCCAAGGTGGCAGCGGCCAAGAGACCCAGTACTTC
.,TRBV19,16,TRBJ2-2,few,CASRRGGTGNTGELFF,TGTGCCAGCAGGAGGGGGGGGACAGGGAACACCGGGGAGCTGTTTTTT
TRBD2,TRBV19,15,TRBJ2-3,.,CASSIVAGGTDTQYF,TGTGCCAGTAGTATTGTAGCGGGAGGCACAGATACGCAGTATTTT
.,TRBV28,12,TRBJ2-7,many,CASSSTLERQYF,TGTGCCAGCAGTTCAACACTCGAACGGCAGTACTTC
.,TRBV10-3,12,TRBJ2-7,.,CAISESTSEQYF,TGTGCCATCAGTGAGTCGACCAGCGAGCAGTACTTC
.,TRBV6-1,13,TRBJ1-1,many,CASSRGRRSEAFF,TGTGCCAGCAGCCGAGGGCGGAGGAGTGAAGCTTTCTTT
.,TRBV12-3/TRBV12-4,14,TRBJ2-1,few,CASSFGYSYNEQFF,TGTGCCAGCAGTTTTGGATACTCCTACAATGAGCAGTTCTTC
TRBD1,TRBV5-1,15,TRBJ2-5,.,CASSLGQGAGETQYF,TGTGCCAGCAGCTTAGGGCAGGGGGCTGGAGAGACCCAGTACTTC
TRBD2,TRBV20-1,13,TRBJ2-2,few,CSATREGTGELFF,TGCAGTGCTACGAGGGAGGGCACCGGGGAGCTGTTTTTT
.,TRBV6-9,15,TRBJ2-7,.,CASSYLAVRSYEQYF,TGTGCCAGCAGTTACTTAGCGGTACGCTCCTACGAGCAGTACTTC
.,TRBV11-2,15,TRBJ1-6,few,CASSSIQGSSSPLHF,TGTGCCAGCAGCTCAATCCAGGGATCAAGTTCACCCCTCCACTTT
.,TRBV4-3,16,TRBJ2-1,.,CASSQGLSGNYNEQFF,TGCGCCAGCAGCCAAGGCCTTAGCGGAAACTACAATGAGCAGTTCTTC
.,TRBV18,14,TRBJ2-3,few,CASSPPLGTDTQYF,TGTGCCAGCTCACCCCCCTTGGGCACAGATACGCAGTATTTT
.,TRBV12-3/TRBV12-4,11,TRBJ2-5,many,CASSFSETQYF,TGTGCCAGCAGTTTTTCGGAGACCCAGTACTTC
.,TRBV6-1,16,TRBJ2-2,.,CASTSSGTPNTGELFF,TGTGCCAGCACATCCTCCGGGACACCGAACACCGGGGAGCTGTTTTTT
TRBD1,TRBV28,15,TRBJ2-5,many,CASRRSQGEVETQYF,TGTGCCAGCAGAAGATCACAGGGGGAGGTGGAGACCCAGTACTTC
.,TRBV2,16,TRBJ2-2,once,CASTLQGTVSTGELFF,TGTGCCAGCACCCTACAGGGTACCGTGAGCACCGGGGAGCTGTTTTTT
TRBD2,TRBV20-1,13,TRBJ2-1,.,CSGQREVFNEQFF,TGCAGTGGGCAGCGGGAGGTCTTTAATGAGCAGTTCTTC
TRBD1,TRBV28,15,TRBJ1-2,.,CASSLGTGGRNGYTF,TGTGCCAGCAGTTTGGGGACAGGGGGCCGGAATGGCTACACCTTC
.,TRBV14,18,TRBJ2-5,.,CASSQDSLDWRRQETQYF,TGTGCCAGCAGCCAAGATTCACTAGACTGGAGACGCCAAGAGACCCAGTACTTC
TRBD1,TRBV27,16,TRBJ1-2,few,CASRWPMTGGNYGYTF,TGTGCCAGCAGGTGGCCCATGACAGGGGGAAACTATGGCTACACCTTC
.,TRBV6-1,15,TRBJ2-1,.,CASSQGDGAYNEQFF,TGTGCCAGCAGCCAAGGTGATGGGGCCTACAATGAGCAGTTCTTC
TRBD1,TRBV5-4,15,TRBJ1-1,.,CASSSVNRGLSEAFF,TGTGCCAGCAGCTCGGTCAACAGGGGATTGTCTGAAGCTTTCTTT
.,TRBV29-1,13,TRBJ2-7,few,CSVERISSYEQYF,TGCAGCGTTGAACGGATAAGCTCCTACGAGCAGTACTTC
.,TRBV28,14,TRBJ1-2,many,CASSLSGANYGYTF,TGTGCCAGCAGCCTGTCCGGGGCTAACTATGGCTACACCTTC
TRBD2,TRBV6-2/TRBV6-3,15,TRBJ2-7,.,CASSYGGLAPYEQYF,TGTGCCAGCAGTTACGGGGGACTAGCGCCTTACGAGCAGTACTTC